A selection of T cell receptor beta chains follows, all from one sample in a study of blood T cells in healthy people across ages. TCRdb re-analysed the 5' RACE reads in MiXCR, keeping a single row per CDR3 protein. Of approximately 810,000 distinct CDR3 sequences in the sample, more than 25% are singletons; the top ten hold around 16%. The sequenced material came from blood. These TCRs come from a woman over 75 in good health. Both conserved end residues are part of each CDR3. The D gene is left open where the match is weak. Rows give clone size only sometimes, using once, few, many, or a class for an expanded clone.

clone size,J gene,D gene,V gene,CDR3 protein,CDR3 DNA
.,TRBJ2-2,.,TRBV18,CASSSREPNTGELFF,TGTGCCAGCTCATCCAGGGAGCCGAACACCGGGGAGCTGTTTTTT
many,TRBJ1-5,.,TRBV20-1,CSALRSRGSNQPQHF,TGCAGTGCCCTGCGGTCCAGAGGCAGTAATCAGCCCCAGCATTTT
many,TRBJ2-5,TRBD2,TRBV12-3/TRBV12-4,CASSLNPSGGTQYF,TGTGCCAGCAGTTTAAACCCCAGCGGGGGGACCCAGTACTTC
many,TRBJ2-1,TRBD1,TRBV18,CASSPTGLDEQFF,TGTGCCAGCTCACCGACAGGGTTGGATGAGCAGTTCTTC
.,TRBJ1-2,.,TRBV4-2,CASSQTFSGDYGYTF,TGTGCCAGCAGCCAAACTTTTAGCGGGGATTATGGCTACACCTTC
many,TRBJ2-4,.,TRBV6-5,CASSSGNIQYF,TGTGCCAGCAGTTCAGGCAACATTCAGTACTTC
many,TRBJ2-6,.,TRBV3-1,CASSQGAGSHSGANVLTF,TGTGCCAGCAGCCAAGGCGCAGGGTCCCACTCTGGGGCCAACGTCCTGACTTTC
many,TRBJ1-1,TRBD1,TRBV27,CASSLGPGGNTEAFF,TGTGCCAGCAGTTTGGGGCCAGGGGGGAACACTGAAGCTTTCTTT
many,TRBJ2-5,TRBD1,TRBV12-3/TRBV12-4,CASSLRQGRKETQYF,TGTGCCAGCAGTCTCCGACAGGGGAGGAAAGAGACCCAGTACTTC
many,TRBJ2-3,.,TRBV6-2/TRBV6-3,CASSYSGGRRFTDTQYF,TGTGCCAGCAGTTACTCCGGGGGCCGGCGGTTCACAGATACGCAGTATTTT
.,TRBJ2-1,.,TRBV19,CASSIPMGAQFF,TGTGCCAGTAGTATACCCATGGGGGCACAGTTCTTC
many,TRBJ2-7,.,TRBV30,CAWSVRGLGSYEQYF,TGTGCCTGGAGTGTACGGGGATTGGGGTCCTACGAGCAGTACTTC